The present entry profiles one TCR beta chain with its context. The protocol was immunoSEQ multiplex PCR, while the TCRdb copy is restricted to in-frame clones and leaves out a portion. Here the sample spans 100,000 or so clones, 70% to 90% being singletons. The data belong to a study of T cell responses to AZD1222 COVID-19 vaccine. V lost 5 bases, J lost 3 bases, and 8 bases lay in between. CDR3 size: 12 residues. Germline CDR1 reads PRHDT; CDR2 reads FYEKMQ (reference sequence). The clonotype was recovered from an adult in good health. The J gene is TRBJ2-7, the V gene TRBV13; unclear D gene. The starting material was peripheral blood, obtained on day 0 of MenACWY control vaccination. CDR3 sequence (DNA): TGTGCCAGCAGCCTCTGGGGCTACGAGCAGTACTTC. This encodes CASSLWGYEQYF.